The clone carrying this T cell receptor (beta chain) was seen ten or more times. Its antigen is as yet unknown. This entry is derived from a study of early T cells in non-severe SARS-CoV-2 infection. Study at large: Sequencing of bulk RNA from unsorted whole blood was done, without chain pairing.

Germline V gives CDR1 MGHRA, CDR2 YSYEKL. The germline V and J ends were trimmed by 4 bases and 1 base, with 13 bases remaining between them. This CDR3 spans 15 amino acids. Attachment of unique molecular identifiers was made to individual cDNA molecules. Via MiXCR, TCRdb re-called the 5' RACE reads, giving one row per CDR3 protein. The table has 40,000 to 55,000 distinct CDR3 sequences, 8.5% to 10% seen once. Whole-study findings and limits: Anti-spike CD8 responses were favored in VDJdb matching, and private and CD4 specificities were missed.

The sequence derives from an adult who was a healthcare worker with PCR-confirmed SARS-CoV-2 infection or an uninfected control (not recorded which). Sequencing was performed on whole blood. This chain connects TRBV4-1 to TRBJ2-5; no definite D call. The CDR3 DNA is TGCGCCAGCAGCCTCCTAACCCTACCCCAAGAGACCCAGTACTTC. Its translation: CASSLLTLPQETQYF.